The present T cell receptor (beta chain) was sequenced within a study of PD-1 blockade in classical Hodgkin lymphoma. Documented time point: cycle 4 day 1 (C4D1), after around six weeks of nivolumab. Relapse after autologous stem cell transplantation occurred in every patient, and brentuximab vedotin exposure varied. Investigators isolated CD4+ T cells from thawed PBMCs through magnetic negative selection. Germline lookup yields CDR1 SGHVS and CDR2 FNYEAQ. The V end was cut by 6 bases, the J end by 6 bases, with 15 bases between. The length of the CDR3 is 15 residues. Repertoires were generated with immunoSEQ multiplex PCR, while TCRdb's copy carries only in-frame clones and drops some. The table shows about 25,000 clones, with around 85% occurring only once.

The sequences come from CD4+ T cells from blood, collected before the fourth cycle of nivolumab. This clonotype was sampled from a human donor with classical Hodgkin lymphoma. The chain couples TRBV7-6 to TRBJ1-6; maybe TRBD1 (6 bases). The CDR3 loop reads CASSRGRGVNSPLHF. The CDR3 DNA reads as TGTGCCAGCAGTCGGGGGCGAGGAGTTAATTCACCCCTCCACTTT.